Below, 29 T cell receptor beta chains from the same sample are listed, as sequenced in a study of Graves' ophthalmopathy and Graves' hyperthyroidism. The sequenced template was RNA, covering the TCR beta CDR3 region. Following a first-round RT-PCR that used HTBI primers, a second-round multiplex PCR was carried out. TCRdb reprocessed the multiplex PCR reads via MiXCR and lists one record per CDR3 protein. The sample has 560,000 or so distinct CDR3 sequences; 39% are singletons. Sequences were obtained from peripheral blood or thyroid tissue (not recorded which). These receptors came from an adult man with Graves' hyperthyroidism.

This clonotype was seen many times. V is TRBV10-3 and J is TRBJ1-4, with a tentative D call TRBD1 (6 bases). Germline V gene sequence: CDR1 ENHRY, CDR2 SYGVKD. CDR3 length: 13 residues. V was trimmed by 5 bases and J by 7 bases, leaving 11 bases between them. The CDR3 spells CAISSTGFEKLFF. CDR3 nucleotides: TGTGCCATCAGTTCCACAGGGTTTGAAAAACTGTTTTTT.

The chain joins TRBV29-1 to TRBJ1-1; 7 nucleotides line up with TRBD1. Per germline, CDR1 SQVTM and CDR2 ANQGSEA. This CDR3 has 12 residues. V lost 8 bases and J lost 1; bases outside the gene matches: 4. The DNA of the CDR3 is TGCAGCTTGACAGGGAGGAACACTGAAGCTTTCTTT. Translation: CSLTGRNTEAFF.

This clonotype was found many times. The chain recombines TRBV3-1 with TRBJ1-6; D ambiguous. V lost 0 bases and J lost 10, with 10 bases in between. The CDR3 length is 14 residues. CDR1 is LGHDT and CDR2 is YNNKEL in the germline V gene (reference sequence). The CDR3 here is CASSQDRMTSPLHF. DNA of the CDR3: TGTGCCAGCAGCCAAGACCGTATGACCTCACCCCTCCACTTT.

This clonotype has a count of ten or more. CDR3 nucleotide sequence: TGTGCCAGCAGCTCGCGGACCCAAACTACCCTCGGGAGAGACGAGCAGTACTTC. As protein: CASSSRTQTTLGRDEQYF. The J gene is TRBJ2-7, the V gene TRBV7-2; a weak D match, TRBD2 (6 bases). Trimming stripped 4 bases from V and 5 bases from J, with 27 bases between. Per germline, CDR1 SGHTA and CDR2 FQGNSA. The CDR3 has 18 residues.

On this clonotype: This sequence may be a read error, since a much larger clone differs from it by one base. The genes are TRBV24-1 and TRBJ1-3; D unclear. Germline CDR1 reads KGHDR; CDR2 reads SFDVKD. The CDR3 contains 16 residues. The CDR3 here is CATSDASYSEGSTIYF. Here the CDR3 DNA reads TGTGCCACCAGTGACGCCAGTTACTCCGAGGGAAGCACCATATATTTT.

This clonotype came up many times. The chain joins TRBV19 to TRBJ1-2; tentatively, D is TRBD1 (6 bases). Trimming cost V 3 bases and J 7 bases, with 12 bases left between them. Germline V gives CDR1 LNHDA, CDR2 SQIVND (reference sequence). The CDR3 is made up of 13 amino acids. Here the CDR3 DNA reads TGTGCCAGTAGTATGCAGGGGAAGGGTGGCTACACCTTC. Its protein is CASSMQGKGGYTF.

This sequence joins TRBV6-5 and TRBJ1-3; D possibly corresponds to TRBD1 (5 bases). The CDR3 contains 14 residues. Trimming removed 7 bases at V and 0 bases at J, with 10 bases between. Per germline, CDR1 MNHEY and CDR2 SVGAGI. In DNA form, the CDR3 reads TGTGCCAGCAAGGACGGGGGCTCTGGAAACACCATATATTTT. It encodes CASKDGGSGNTIYF.

V and J are TRBV19 and TRBJ1-5, with unresolved D. The CDR3 has 15 residues. CDR1 LNHDA and CDR2 SQIVND come from the germline V gene (reference sequence). V dropped 6 bases and J dropped 4 bases, with 16 bases sitting between them. The CDR3 DNA is TGTGCCAGTAGACTGGATCGATCGGGGAATCAGCCCCAGCATTTT. As protein: CASRLDRSGNQPQHF. The full variable domain, with the rest looked up from reference TRBV19 and TRBJ1-5, is DGGITQSPKYLFRKEGQNVTLSCEQNLNHDAMYWYRQDPGQGLRLIYYSQIVNDFQKGDIAEGYSVSREKKESFPLTVTSAQKNPTAFYLCASRLDRSGNQPQHFGDGTRLSIL.

This clonotype was seen at least ten times. The V and J genes are TRBV13 and TRBJ1-1; maybe TRBD1 (5 bases). The CDR3 has 14 amino acids. Per the germline V gene, CDR1 is PRHDT and CDR2 is FYEKMQ (reference sequence). V was clipped by 3 bases and J by 5 bases, with 13 bases between them. CDR3 coding DNA: TGTGCCAGCAGCTTCAGGGCGCTGGGGACTGAAGCTTTCTTT. Encoded protein: CASSFRALGTEAFF.

Comments on this clonotype: At one of its ends the junction is not consistent with the germline gene, which may arise from a read error. The chain couples TRBV10-3 to TRBJ1-3; weak D call: TRBD1 (5 bases). Germline CDR1 is ENHRY and CDR2 is SYGVKD. The CDR3 is 13 residues long. CDR3 amino acids: CAISESGGSTIYF. CDR3 nucleotide sequence: TGTGCCATCAGTGAAAGCGGGGGAAGCACCATATATTTT.

The sample holds many counts of this clonotype. The chain has TRBV29-1 and TRBJ2-7; the D gene is possibly TRBD1 (6 bases). Germline values: CDR1 SQVTM, CDR2 ANQGSEA. Trimming removed 8 bases at V and 3 bases at J, with 11 bases between. This CDR3 is built from 11 residues. This CDR3 is CSTRDNYEQYF. The CDR3 nucleotides are TGCAGCACCCGGGACAACTACGAGCAGTACTTC.

This chain uses TRBV7-9 with TRBJ1-2; D uncertain. The CDR3 is 14 residues long. V was clipped by 5 bases and J by 5 bases, with 15 bases between them. CDR1 is SEHNR, CDR2 FQNEAQ, per germline (reference sequence). The DNA of the CDR3 is TGTGCCAGCAGCCAAGACCTCTTTTGGTATGGCTACACCTTC. Translation gives CASSQDLFWYGYTF. The full variable domain, completed using reference TRBV7-9 and TRBJ1-2, is DTGVSQNPRHKITKRGQNVTFRCDPISEHNRLYWYRQTLGQGPEFLTYFQNEAQLEKSRLLSDRFSAERPKGSFSTLEIQRTEQGDSAMYLCASSQDLFWYGYTFGSGTRLTVV.

This clonotype was counted ten times or more. Here the CDR3 reads CAISDFVGGRYYGYTF. The CDR3 nucleotides read TGTGCCATCAGTGATTTCGTGGGAGGGAGATACTATGGCTACACCTTC. The chain has TRBV10-3 and TRBJ1-2; D is undetermined. The length of the CDR3 is 16 residues. V was clipped by 3 bases and J by 3 bases, with 17 bases between them. Germline V lookup: CDR1 ENHRY, CDR2 SYGVKD.

The J gene is TRBJ1-5, the V gene TRBV7-2, with 8 bases matching TRBD1. V lost 3 bases and J lost 14; bases outside the gene matches: 12. The germline V gene has CDR1 SGHTA and CDR2 FQGNSA. CDR3 length: 14 amino acids. The CDR3 sequence is CASSLWQGAMNEHF. The CDR3 DNA follows: TGTGCCAGCAGCTTGTGGCAGGGGGCTATGAATGAGCATTTT.

This clonotype was recorded at least ten times. V usage is TRBV5-1 and J usage is TRBJ1-6; the match to TRBD1 covers 7 bases. Trimming at V came to 4 bases and at J to 5 bases, leaving 3 bases not matched to a gene. Per the germline V gene, CDR1 is SGHRS and CDR2 is YFSETQ. The CDR3 consists of 14 residues. CDR3 coding DNA: TGCGCCAGCAGCCGGGACAGCGATAATTCACCCCTCCACTTT. It yields the protein CASSRDSDNSPLHF. Variable domain in full (rest from reference TRBV5-1 and TRBJ1-6): KAGVTQTPRYLIKTRGQQVTLSCSPISGHRSVSWYQQTPGQGLQFLFEYFSETQRNKGNFPGRFSGRQFSNSRSEMNVSTLELGDSALYLCASSRDSDNSPLHFGNGTRLTVT.

This clonotype showed up many times. The chain carries TRBV5-8 and TRBJ2-7, with 7 bases matching TRBD1. V shed 4 bases, J shed 2 bases, and the junction held 6 bases outside the gene matches. Per germline, CDR1 SGHTS and CDR2 YDEGEE. This CDR3 comprises 14 residues. The CDR3, as DNA: TGTGCCAGCAGCCCAGGACAGGTCCCCTACGAGCAGTACTTC. The encoded protein is CASSPGQVPYEQYF.

This chain uses TRBV7-9 with TRBJ2-7; TRBD1 matches 11 bases. With V trimmed by 4 bases and J by 5 bases, 7 bases remained unmatched. The CDR3 sequence is 15 residues long. CDR1 and CDR2 (germline): SEHNR, FQNEAQ (reference sequence). The DNA for the CDR3 is TGTGCCAGCAGCTGGAATCCGGGACAGGGGGACGAGCAGTACTTC. This translates into CASSWNPGQGDEQYF.

This clonotype was seen a few times. This rearrangement joins TRBV29-1 to TRBJ1-4, with D possibly matching TRBD1 (5 bases). The CDR3 runs to 13 residues. The germline CDR1 and CDR2 sequences are SQVTM and ANQGSEA. V was cut by 4 bases and J by 7 bases, with 13 bases left in between. The CDR3: CSVGGGDGEKLFF. The CDR3 coding sequence is TGCAGCGTTGGCGGGGGAGATGGTGAAAAACTGTTTTTT.

The sample holds many counts of this clonotype. J is TRBJ1-4 and V is TRBV25-1, with D possibly being TRBD1 (5 bases). V gave up 6 bases and J gave up 5 bases, with 10 bases separating them. The V gene's germline CDR1 is MGHDK and CDR2 SYGVNS. This CDR3 contains 13 residues. The chain's CDR3 is CASSPDTNEKLFF. For the CDR3, the DNA is TGTGCCAGCAGCCCGGACACAAATGAAAAACTGTTTTTT.

V gene TRBV18 combines with J gene TRBJ1-2, with a weak D call TRBD1 (6 bases). V was shortened by 3 bases and J by 8 bases, with 13 bases between the two germline ends. Germline V gene data show CDR1 as KGHSH and CDR2 as LQKENI. The CDR3 spans 13 residues. The CDR3 region is CASSPATGGGYTF. The CDR3 region has the DNA TGTGCCAGCTCACCCGCGACAGGAGGCGGCTACACCTTC. The complete variable domain, with remaining parts taken from reference TRBV18 and TRBJ1-2, reads NAGVMQNPRHLVRRRGQEARLRCSPMKGHSHVYWYRQLPEEGLKFMVYLQKENIIDESGMPKERFSAEFPKEGPSILRIQQVVRGDSAAYFCASSPATGGGYTFGSGTRLTVV.

V usage is TRBV5-1 and J usage is TRBJ1-5; 9 nucleotides match TRBD1. V lost 4 bases and J lost 3; bases outside the gene matches: 14. The CDR3 sequence is 18 residues long. Germline CDR1 and CDR2: SGHRS and YFSETQ. CDR3 DNA: TGCGCCAGCAGCAGCCGGGACAGGGAACCGAATGACAATCAGCCCCAGCATTTT. It is translated as CASSSRDREPNDNQPQHF.

This clonotype was observed a handful of times. V and J are TRBV19 and TRBJ1-2, with 7 bases identical to TRBD1. The germline CDR1 and CDR2 sequences are LNHDA and SQIVND (reference sequence). With 3 bases clipped from V and 8 bases from J, the junction kept 9 bases outside the gene matches. This CDR3 region has 14 residues. CDR3 sequence reads: CASSIWTGDGGYTF. In DNA, the CDR3 is TGTGCCAGTAGTATCTGGACAGGAGATGGGGGCTACACCTTC.

The sample holds a few counts of this clonotype. The chain couples TRBV12-3 or TRBV12-4 to TRBJ2-7, with TRBD2 matching over 13 bases. The CDR3 is made up of 17 amino acids. The trim removed 6 bases at V and 3 bases at J, leaving 11 bases unmatched. The CDR3, as DNA: TGTGCCAGCAGAGCCGGGACTAGCGGGGCCCAGGTCTACGAGCAGTACTTC. This sequence encodes CASRAGTSGAQVYEQYF.

This clonotype was counted only a few times. The genes are TRBV2 and TRBJ1-5, with TRBD1 as a possible D gene (5 bases). Germline loops: CDR1 SNHLY, CDR2 FYNNEI. This CDR3 has 11 residues. Trimming took 3 bases from V and 11 from J, leaving 8 bases between them. As DNA, the CDR3 is TGTGCCAGCAGTGAGGGGGAGACCCAGCATTTT. It specifies CASSEGETQHF.

This clonotype was detected many times. The chain combines TRBV29-1 with TRBJ2-7, with a weak D call TRBD2 (6 bases). The CDR3 contains 13 residues. The germline CDR1 and CDR2 sequences are SQVTM and ANQGSEA. Trimming removed 2 bases from V and 3 bases from J, with 11 bases in between. CDR3 DNA: TGCAGCGTTGAATTTCTGGGGGGCTACGAGCAGTACTTC. Residues: CSVEFLGGYEQYF.

The V call is TRBV20-1, the J call TRBJ1-1, with no clear D. Trimming stripped 0 bases from V and 1 base from J, with 12 bases between. This CDR3 has 15 amino acids. Germline CDR1 reads DFQATT; CDR2 reads SNEGSKA (reference sequence). In nucleotides, the CDR3 is TGCAGTGCTAGAGAGTTAAGGAGGAGGAACACTGAAGCTTTCTTT. Translation gives CSARELRRRNTEAFF.

This clonotype was observed many times. This rearrangement joins TRBV12-3 or TRBV12-4 to TRBJ2-5; TRBD2 aligns across 11 bases. This CDR3 has 16 amino acids. V was pared by 4 bases and J by 0 bases, with 4 bases of the junction left unmatched. The CDR3 DNA follows: TGTGCCAGCAGTTCCCAGGGACTAGCGGACCAAGAGACCCAGTACTTC. It codes for CASSSQGLADQETQYF.

V gene TRBV19 combines with J gene TRBJ1-5; D may be TRBD1 (5 bases). The CDR3 is made up of 13 amino acids. Trimming took off 6 bases at V and 3 bases at J, with 9 bases between the two ends. The V gene's germline CDR1 is LNHDA and CDR2 SQIVND (reference sequence). DNA for the CDR3: TGTGCCAGTAGCGCCAGGGTCAATCAGCCCCAGCATTTT. Translating it yields CASSARVNQPQHF. The variable domain in full, with the rest retrieved from reference TRBV19 and TRBJ1-5, is DGGITQSPKYLFRKEGQNVTLSCEQNLNHDAMYWYRQDPGQGLRLIYYSQIVNDFQKGDIAEGYSVSREKKESFPLTVTSAQKNPTAFYLCASSARVNQPQHFGDGTRLSIL.

This clonotype has a count of ten or more. V and J are TRBV6-5 and TRBJ1-5; D is undetermined. Looked up from germline, CDR1 is MNHEY and CDR2 is SVGAGI. This CDR3 contains 13 residues. Trimming took 5 bases from V and 6 from J, leaving 11 bases between them. The CDR3 is CASSNARGQPQHF. The CDR3 coding sequence is TGTGCCAGCAGTAACGCCCGGGGTCAGCCCCAGCATTTT.